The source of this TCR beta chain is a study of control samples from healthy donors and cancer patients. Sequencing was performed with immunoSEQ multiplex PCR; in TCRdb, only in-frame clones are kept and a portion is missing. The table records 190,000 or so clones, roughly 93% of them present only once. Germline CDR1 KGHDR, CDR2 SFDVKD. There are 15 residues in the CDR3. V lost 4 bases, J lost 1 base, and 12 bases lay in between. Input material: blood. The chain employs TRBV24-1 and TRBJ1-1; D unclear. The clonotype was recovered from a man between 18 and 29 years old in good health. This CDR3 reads CATSDPRRGNTEAFF. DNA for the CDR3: TGTGCCACCAGTGACCCGAGGCGGGGGAACACTGAAGCTTTCTTT.